This entry is about one T cell receptor (beta chain). The sample holds many counts of this clonotype. Its cognate antigen has yet to be identified. Base quality data are lacking; no much larger clone is found one base away. The sample originates from a study of early T cells in non-severe SARS-CoV-2 infection (dated by TCRdb to about 2021). In terms of the full investigation: Because TCR sequencing was done on bulk RNA from unsorted whole blood, the alpha and beta chains could not be paired. The paper's findings and limits, for the study overall: VDJdb matching was skewed toward anti-spike CD8 responses, so virus-specific expansions were likely underestimated and private and CD4 specificities were missed.

Library preparation employed 5' RACE. Sequenced on a NextSeq 500. In the TCR library protocol, unique molecular identifiers were attached to individual cDNA molecules to correct for PCR bias and sequencing error. TCR alpha and beta chains were both sequenced, and the abundances of alpha and beta sequences in each sample were closely correlated with each other. Per the source publication's procedure: Decombinator V4 was used to perform V gene, J gene and CDR3 annotation of TCR sequences. Expanded TCRs were defined as changing significantly between any two time points under a Poisson model with p below 0.0001. TCR abundances were normalised to the total number of TCRs sequenced per sample and expressed as counts per million. MAIT TCRs were defined by TRAV1-2 paired with TRAJ12, TRAJ20 or TRAJ33, and iNKT TCRs by TRAV10 paired with TRAJ18. VDJdb, accessed on 1 November 2021, was searched for TCRs annotated for CMV, EBV and SARS-CoV-2, and TCRs annotated for more than one antigen were excluded. TCRdb handled the public reads itself, with Q25 trimming in fastp and clone calling in MiXCR, and kept productive beta chains. Records with the same CDR3 protein are collapsed into one entry carrying the most frequent genes and DNA. The V and J calls come from TCRdb's annotation, not from the publication. The sample records about 48,000 distinct CDR3 sequences, more than 6.5% of which are singletons. The ten largest clones represent 5% to 6.5% of the sample.

V is reduced by 6 bases and J by 8 bases, leaving a spacing of 16 bases between them. The CDR3, cysteine through phenylalanine, is 13 amino acids long. Here the CDR3 DNA is all that survives: 39 bases in frame from base 1. The study was a case-control design nested within a healthcare worker cohort in London, UK, with weekly nasopharyngeal swab PCR tests and blood sampling. Healthcare workers were recruited during the week of the UK lockdown, between 23 and 31 March 2020, and followed weekly for up to roughly 15 weeks. The receptor comes from an adult who was a healthcare worker with PCR-confirmed SARS-CoV-2 infection or an uninfected control (not recorded which). The chain uses TRBV12-3 or TRBV12-4 and TRBJ1-2; a confident D gene designation cannot be given. The source material was whole blood. The DNA is TGTGCCAGCAGCCGGGAGATACGATCCGGCTACACCTTC. This gives the protein CASSREIRSGYTF.